These 20 T cell receptor beta chains were all obtained from the same sample, sequenced in a study of shared clonotypes between healthy human individuals. The method was immunoSEQ multiplex PCR; TCRdb's version includes in-frame clones alone and lacks a portion of them. The data contain about 1.5 million clones, around 98% of them singletons. The sequenced sample was naive CD4+ T cells sorted from blood. Documented subset: CD45RA+ positively selected. The receptors derive from a man aged 30 to 45 in good health.

Details on this clone: Distinct nucleotide sequences in the sample also encode this CDR3. The V gene is TRBV5-1, the J gene TRBJ2-1, with D unresolved. This CDR3 spans 14 amino acids. Germline CDR1 is SGHRS and CDR2 is YFSETQ. Trimming left V 0 bases short and J 5 bases short, with 9 bases between. The CDR3 spells CASSLGPLNNEQFF. CDR3 nucleotides: TGCGCCAGCAGCTTGGGGCCCCTCAACAATGAGCAGTTCTTC.

V and J are TRBV27 and TRBJ1-5; maybe TRBD1 (5 bases). V was shortened by 1 base and J by 5 bases, with 12 bases between the two germline ends. The germline CDR1 and CDR2 sequences are MNHEY and SMNVEV (reference sequence). The CDR3 is made up of 15 amino acids. The CDR3 DNA reads TGTGCCAGCAGTTTATTTCTCAGGGCGGATCAGCCCCAGCATTTT. It specifies CASSLFLRADQPQHF.

This chain links TRBV14 with TRBJ1-3; D uncertain. CDR1 is SGHDN, CDR2 FVKESK, per germline. The V end was cut by 0 bases, the J end by 3 bases, with 15 bases between. The CDR3 covers 17 residues. This chain's CDR3 is CASSQELVSFGGNTIYF. The CDR3, as DNA: TGTGCCAGCAGCCAAGAACTCGTATCTTTTGGTGGAAACACCATATATTTT.

V gene TRBV7-8 combines with J gene TRBJ2-6; 9 bases fit TRBD1. This CDR3 is 20 amino acids long. The V gene's germline CDR1 is SGHVS and CDR2 FQNEAQ. Losses at the gene ends were 5 bases for V and 0 bases for J; bases not matched to a gene: 14. The chain's CDR3 is CASSLSQGAVTLSGANVLTF. CDR3 nucleotide sequence: TGTGCCAGCAGCCTATCACAGGGGGCCGTGACTCTCTCTGGGGCCAACGTCCTGACTTTC.

The chain employs TRBV5-4 and TRBJ2-1; TRBD2 is a possible D gene (5 bases). The germline CDR1 and CDR2 sequences are SGHNT and YYREEE (reference sequence). The germline V and J ends were trimmed by 6 bases and 4 bases, with 17 bases remaining between them. This CDR3 has 15 residues. CDR3 coding DNA: TGTGCCAGCACCTTTGGTGGGAGTGGGTACAATGAGCAGTTCTTC. Its protein is CASTFGGSGYNEQFF.

This rearrangement joins TRBV7-3 to TRBJ2-7; D is perhaps TRBD2 (6 bases). V lost 2 bases and J 3 bases, leaving 11 bases between the germline ends. Germline V CDR1 and CDR2: SGHTA, FQGTGA. CDR3 length: 14 amino acids. The CDR3 is CASSLDGTRYEQYF. The CDR3 DNA reads TGTGCCAGCAGCTTAGACGGGACTCGCTACGAGCAGTACTTC.

V is TRBV10-3 and J is TRBJ2-1; possibly TRBD2 for D (5 bases). Germline CDR1 and CDR2: ENHRY and SYGVKD. Trimming took 7 bases from V and 7 from J, leaving 17 bases between them. The CDR3 contains 14 residues. The CDR3 loop reads CAITSSAEENEQFF. Here the CDR3 DNA reads TGTGCCATCACCAGTTCTGCGGAGGAAAATGAGCAGTTCTTC.

The count of this clone is one. The J gene is TRBJ1-4, the V gene TRBV4-1; D ambiguous. The CDR3 spans 14 residues. Between the trimmed V and J ends, which lost 0 bases and 7 bases, there was a span of 9 bases. Germline CDR1 is MGHRA and CDR2 is YSYEKL. The DNA of the CDR3 is TGCGCCAGCAGCCAAGATCCGACTCGTGAAAAACTGTTTTTT. Residues: CASSQDPTREKLFF.

This clone was counted once. V usage is TRBV6-6 and J usage is TRBJ1-5, with TRBD1 matching over 8 bases. The CDR3 sequence is 14 residues long. Germline V CDR1 and CDR2: MNHNY, SVGAGI (reference sequence). The V segment lost 6 bases and the J segment 3 bases; nucleotides outside the gene matches: 4. This chain's CDR3 is CASSPGGSNQPQHF. DNA for the CDR3: TGTGCCAGCAGCCCAGGGGGCTCCAATCAGCCCCAGCATTTT.

This rearrangement joins TRBV28 to TRBJ2-1; no firm D call. Germline CDR1 reads MDHEN; CDR2 reads SYDVKM. V lost 6 bases to trimming and J lost 8 bases, with 17 bases between them. The CDR3 consists of 14 residues. The CDR3 DNA reads TGTGCCAGCAGCCGTCGGCAGCCCTTGGATGAGCAGTTCTTC. It codes for CASSRRQPLDEQFF.

The chain couples TRBV5-1 to TRBJ2-3; no clear D. Deletions cut 5 bases from V and 5 bases from J, with 12 bases between. From germline, CDR1 is SGHRS and CDR2 YFSETQ. The CDR3 extends over 13 amino acids. DNA for the CDR3: TGCGCCAGCAGTCCCATGTTTGGAGATACGCAGTATTTT. It encodes CASSPMFGDTQYF.

V is TRBV5-1 and J is TRBJ2-3, with D perhaps assigned TRBD1 or TRBD2 (6 bases each). V shed 4 bases and J shed 2 bases, with 23 bases lying between them. The CDR3 runs 18 residues. The germline V gene has CDR1 SGHRS and CDR2 YFSETQ. This CDR3 is CASSPLGGLDRFTDTQYF. In DNA, the CDR3 is TGCGCCAGCAGCCCCCTGGGGGGCCTCGACCGATTCACAGATACGCAGTATTTT.

Comments on this clone: Other DNA variants within this sample encode the same CDR3. The rearrangement uses TRBV2 and TRBJ2-5; no clear D gene. Germline CDR1 is SNHLY and CDR2 is FYNNEI. The CDR3 is made up of 12 amino acids. V was cut by 5 bases and J by 2 bases, with 6 bases left in between. This CDR3 reads CASSRSQETQYF. CDR3 DNA: TGTGCCAGCAGTCGGAGTCAAGAGACCCAGTACTTC. The full variable domain, in which reference TRBV2 and TRBJ2-5 provide the parts outside the CDR3, is EPEVTQTPSHQVTQMGQEVILRCVPISNHLYFYWYRQILGQKVEFLVSFYNNEISEKSEIFDDQFSVERPDGSNFTLKIRSTKLEDSAMYFCASSRSQETQYFGPGTRLLVL.

The CDR3 sequence is CASSPIGINEQYF. In DNA form, the CDR3 reads TGTGCCAGCTCACCAATAGGGATAAACGAGCAGTACTTC. The chain combines TRBV18 with TRBJ2-7; D call uncertain. The CDR3 runs 13 residues. Per the germline V gene, CDR1 is KGHSH and CDR2 is LQKENI. V lost 2 bases, J lost 5 bases, and 10 bases lay in between.

Comments on this clone: This specimen includes other DNA sequences encoding the same CDR3. The CDR3, as DNA: TGTGCCAGCAGCCCGGACACAGATACGCAGTATTTT. Translation: CASSPDTDTQYF. This rearrangement joins TRBV7-3 to TRBJ2-3; D unresolved. V lost 5 bases, J lost 2 bases, and 5 bases lay in between. The CDR3 is 12 amino acids. Germline values: CDR1 SGHTA, CDR2 FQGTGA.

This chain joins TRBV6-5 and TRBJ2-7; D is uncertain. The CDR3 is 13 residues long. The germline gives CDR1 MNHEY, CDR2 SVGAGI. Trimming stripped 7 bases from V and 0 bases from J, with 10 bases between. Written as DNA, the CDR3 is TGTGCCAGCACGGGCAGATCCTCCTACGAGCAGTACTTC. This codes for CASTGRSSYEQYF.

V gene TRBV5-4 combines with J gene TRBJ1-1; maybe TRBD1 (6 bases). Germline values: CDR1 SGHNT, CDR2 YYREEE (reference sequence). V gave up 4 bases and J gave up 3 bases, with 10 bases separating them. The CDR3 runs 13 residues. For the CDR3, the DNA is TGTGCCAGCAGCAATACAGGGTACACTGAAGCTTTCTTT. As protein: CASSNTGYTEAFF.

The gene calls are TRBV6-1 and TRBJ2-7; D is undetermined. Trimming cost V 3 bases and J 0 bases, with 9 bases left between them. Germline CDR1 reads MNHNS; CDR2 reads SASEGT. The CDR3 loop spans 14 amino acids. The CDR3 coding sequence is TGTGCCAGCAGTGACCTGACTCGCTCCTACGAGCAGTACTTC. Protein: CASSDLTRSYEQYF.

The chain recombines TRBV19 with TRBJ1-5; D is uncertain. V was pared by 5 bases and J by 4 bases, with 15 bases between. Germline CDR1 reads LNHDA; CDR2 reads SQIVND (reference sequence). The CDR3 contains 15 residues. The CDR3 reads CASSSEVGRNQPQHF. CDR3 in DNA: TGTGCCAGTAGTTCGGAGGTGGGGAGGAATCAGCCCCAGCATTTT.

The rearrangement links TRBV5-4 to TRBJ1-2; D gene uncertain. V shed 8 bases and J shed 3 bases, with 11 bases lying between them. The CDR3 length is 12 residues. Germline V gives CDR1 SGHNT, CDR2 YYREEE (reference sequence). The CDR3 bases are TGTGCCAGTCACGACATCGACTATGGCTACACCTTC. Translation gives CASHDIDYGYTF.